Sequencing of this T cell receptor (beta chain) was carried out in a study of cytomegalovirus exposure and HLA in healthy donors. This clone appeared a single time. The antigen is unknown. Primers for the PCR totalled 60 Vbeta and 13 Jbeta. Data came from immunoSEQ multiplex PCR; TCRdb stores just in-frame clones and leaves some out. The data show just over 80,000 clones, around 76% seen once. The J segment lost 5 bases and the V segment lost 5 bases, leaving 11 bases of the junction unmatched. Germline assignment: CDR1 LGHNA and CDR2 YNFKEQ. The CDR3 contains 15 residues. Findings and caveats of the study: Some V segments, including TRBV6-2 and TRBV6-3, were excluded as indistinguishable.

The specimen sequenced was PBMCs. The chain couples TRBV4-2 to TRBJ1-2; TRBD1 agrees at 7 bases. This TCR derives from a man aged 18 to 35 in good health and CMV-seropositive. The CDR3 DNA sequence: TGTGCCAGCAGCTTCGCGACCGGGACAGAATATGGCTACACCTTC. Translation: CASSFATGTEYGYTF.